What follows are 26 T cell receptor beta chains derived from one specimen sequenced in a study of T cells in localized non-small cell lung cancer. Only in-frame clones appear in the TCRdb table, and some are missing; sequencing was by immunoSEQ multiplex PCR. The sample yields fewer than 25,000 clones, roughly 88% seen once. The starting material was PBMCs, obtained before any cancer treatment. The receptors were gathered from a man aged 40 to 70 with stage II lung adenocarcinoma.

The V and J genes are TRBV14 and TRBJ2-7; no clear D. Germline-derived CDR1 and CDR2 are SGHDN and FVKESK. V lost 0 bases and J lost 2, with 14 bases in between. The CDR3 extends over 16 amino acids. The chain's CDR3 is CASSQDGLRGAYEQYF. The CDR3 DNA reads as TGTGCCAGCAGCCAAGACGGGTTGCGCGGAGCCTACGAGCAGTACTTC. Full variable domain (outside the CDR3, taken from reference TRBV14 and TRBJ2-7): EAGVTQFPSHSVIEKGQTVTLRCDPISGHDNLYWYRRVMGKEIKFLLHFVKESKQDESGMPNNRFLAERTGGTYSTLKVQPAELEDSGVYFCASSQDGLRGAYEQYFGPGTRLTVT.

The rearrangement joins TRBV5-8 to TRBJ2-1; TRBD1 matches at 9 bases. CDR1 and CDR2 from the germline V gene are SGHTS and YDEGEE. This CDR3 has 14 residues. V shed 4 bases, J shed 5 bases, and the junction held 4 bases outside the gene matches. CDR3: CASSTGTGHNEQFF. Written as DNA, the CDR3 is TGTGCCAGCAGCACCGGGACAGGGCACAATGAGCAGTTCTTC.

The table lists this clone with a count of one. This chain connects TRBV4-3 to TRBJ1-5, with D uncertain. CDR3 length: 13 residues. From germline, CDR1 is LGHNA and CDR2 YSLEER. V shed 0 bases and J shed 3 bases, with 3 bases lying between them. CDR3 amino acids: CASSQDDNQPQHF. DNA for the CDR3: TGCGCCAGCAGCCAAGACGACAATCAGCCCCAGCATTTT.

The chain recombines TRBV2 with TRBJ1-2; D not certain. Germline V CDR1 and CDR2: SNHLY, FYNNEI. The V and J ends lost 1 base and 2 bases respectively, with 5 bases between them. This CDR3 is built from 13 residues. The CDR3, as DNA: TGTGCCAGCAGTGAAGGGCGGAACTATGGCTACACCTTC. Protein sequence: CASSEGRNYGYTF.

V and J are TRBV9 and TRBJ2-1, with 7 bases identical to TRBD2. There are 15 residues in the CDR3. V shed 5 bases and J 0 bases; nucleotides not matched to a gene: 5. From germline, CDR1 is SGDLS and CDR2 YYNGEE. CDR3 region: CASSHGGSSYNEQFF. Here the CDR3 DNA reads TGTGCCAGCAGTCACGGGGGGAGCTCCTACAATGAGCAGTTCTTC.

The chain recombines TRBV9 with TRBJ2-5; maybe TRBD2 (5 bases). There are 14 residues in the CDR3. Germline values: CDR1 SGDLS, CDR2 YYNGEE. Trimming took 0 bases from V and 3 from J, leaving 9 bases between them. CDR3 sequence: CASSVGLAEETQYF. The CDR3 DNA is TGTGCCAGCAGCGTAGGGCTAGCCGAAGAGACCCAGTACTTC.

The gene calls are TRBV2 and TRBJ1-5; a possible D gene is TRBD1 (6 bases). CDR1 is SNHLY, CDR2 FYNNEI, per germline. The CDR3 extends over 15 amino acids. V was pared by 7 bases and J by 4 bases, with 17 bases between. CDR3 loop: CASIKDSAGNQPQHF. The CDR3 DNA is TGTGCCAGCATTAAGGACAGCGCGGGGAATCAGCCCCAGCATTTT.

The V gene is TRBV18, the J gene TRBJ2-1; 12 bases line up with TRBD2. Germline CDR1 is KGHSH and CDR2 is LQKENI. J gave up 10 bases and V 1 base, and 8 bases lay outside the gene matches. The CDR3 totals 16 residues. CDR3 region: CASSPLLAGGPEEQFF. As DNA, the CDR3 is TGTGCCAGCTCACCACTACTAGCGGGAGGCCCAGAGGAGCAGTTCTTC.

The chain has TRBV10-3 and TRBJ1-5; 8 positions agree with TRBD1. Trimming cost V 4 bases and J 1 base; bases outside gene matches: 3. CDR3 length: 15 residues. The germline V gene encodes CDR1 ENHRY and CDR2 SYGVKD. The CDR3 bases are TGTGCCATCAGTGCAGGGGGCGCGAGCAATCAGCCCCAGCATTTT. It is translated as CAISAGGASNQPQHF.

J is TRBJ2-3 and V is TRBV4-2; D is unclear. The germline V gene has CDR1 LGHNA and CDR2 YNFKEQ. V lost 0 bases and J 7 bases, leaving 11 bases between the germline ends. The CDR3 loop spans 14 amino acids. CDR3 sequence reads: CASSQDRKANTQYF. The CDR3 DNA is TGTGCCAGCAGCCAAGACAGGAAGGCAAATACGCAGTATTTT.

The chain employs TRBV25-1 and TRBJ2-7; D tentatively reads TRBD1 or TRBD2 (5 bases each). V was cut by 5 bases and J by 3 bases, with 17 bases left in between. This CDR3 region has 15 residues. Germline V lookup: CDR1 MGHDK, CDR2 SYGVNS. Here the CDR3 reads CASSPRDGRYYEQYF. The DNA of the CDR3 is TGTGCCAGCAGTCCCCGGGACGGTCGTTACTACGAGCAGTACTTC.

This clone was counted a few times. V is TRBV28 and J is TRBJ1-1, with D perhaps TRBD1 (5 bases). The germline V gene encodes CDR1 MDHEN and CDR2 SYDVKM. This CDR3 has 11 amino acids. The CDR3 coding sequence is TGTGCTAGCGAGGGGTTGACTGAAGCTTTCTTT. It is translated as CASEGLTEAFF. The complete variable domain, with remaining parts taken from reference TRBV28 and TRBJ1-1, reads DVKVTQSSRYLVKRTGEKVFLECVQDMDHENMFWYRQDPGLGLRLIYFSYDVKMKEKGDIPEGYSVSREKKERFSLILESASTNQTSMYLCASEGLTEAFFGQGTRLTVV.

V is TRBV5-1 and J is TRBJ2-7, with 8 bases lining up with TRBD2. CDR1 and CDR2 from the germline V gene are SGHRS and YFSETQ. The junction had 3 bases not matched to a gene; V was cut back by 3 bases and J by 1 base. This CDR3 has 14 amino acids. The CDR3 DNA reads TGCGCCAGCAGCTGGCGGGAGGTGTCCTACGAGCAGTACTTC. This sequence encodes CASSWREVSYEQYF.

This chain links TRBV7-2 with TRBJ2-5; 7 nucleotides line up with TRBD2. Trimming cost V 3 bases and J 7 bases; bases outside gene matches: 5. The CDR3 is made up of 13 amino acids. CDR1 and CDR2 from the germline V gene are SGHTA and FQGNSA. The CDR3 loop is CASSFNWEGTQYF. The CDR3 DNA reads TGTGCCAGCAGCTTCAATTGGGAGGGGACCCAGTACTTC.

V gene TRBV29-1 combines with J gene TRBJ2-2, with 9 bases matching TRBD1. Germline CDR1 is SQVTM and CDR2 is ANQGSEA. V dropped 5 bases and J dropped 0; count of bases not matched to a gene: 10. The CDR3 covers 17 residues. The CDR3, as DNA: TGCAGCGTTCGAGGACAGGGGATAGCCGCGAACACCGGGGAGCTGTTTTTT. Its translation: CSVRGQGIAANTGELFF.

This sequence joins TRBV7-9 and TRBJ1-4; D gene ambiguous. With 5 bases removed from V and 8 bases from J, the gap between germline ends came to 15 bases. CDR3 length: 14 amino acids. Germline CDR1 reads SEHNR; CDR2 reads FQNEAQ (reference sequence). The CDR3 loop is CASSLSTLSEKLFF. The CDR3 DNA reads as TGTGCCAGCAGCCTATCGACATTATCGGAAAAACTGTTTTTT.

In this sample, this clone turned up a few times. CDR3 in DNA: TGTGCCAGCACCCCGCCAGGGGGCGGGCAGCCCCAGCATTTT. Translated: CASTPPGGGQPQHF. The chain has TRBV28 and TRBJ1-5; 8 nucleotides agree with TRBD1. V lost 7 bases, J lost 7 bases, and 9 bases stayed unmatched. This CDR3 has 14 amino acids. Germline CDR1 and CDR2: MDHEN and SYDVKM.

The genes are TRBV4-2 and TRBJ2-3, with 7 bases aligning to TRBD2. The CDR3 loop spans 15 amino acids. J gave up 5 bases and V 4 bases, and 9 bases lay outside the gene matches. Germline V gene lookup returns CDR1 LGHNA and CDR2 YNFKEQ. For the CDR3, the DNA is TGTGCCAGCAGCCTTAACGGCGGGGGAGGAGATACGCAGTATTTT. Encoded protein: CASSLNGGGGDTQYF.

This clone has just one count. The J gene is TRBJ1-2, the V gene TRBV5-1, with 10 bases that match TRBD1. J was trimmed by 6 bases and V by 2 bases; bases with no gene match: 7. Germline CDR1 is SGHRS and CDR2 is YFSETQ. This CDR3 has 15 amino acids. CDR3 amino acids: CASSFSATGGHGYTF. The CDR3 DNA is TGCGCCAGCAGCTTTTCAGCGACAGGGGGCCATGGCTACACCTTC. The entire variable domain, with the rest obtained from reference TRBV5-1 and TRBJ1-2, is as follows: KAGVTQTPRYLIKTRGQQVTLSCSPISGHRSVSWYQQTPGQGLQFLFEYFSETQRNKGNFPGRFSGRQFSNSRSEMNVSTLELGDSALYLCASSFSATGGHGYTFGSGTRLTVV.

The rearrangement links TRBV19 to TRBJ1-1; D unresolved. The V and J ends lost 2 bases and 0 bases respectively, with 7 bases between them. The germline V gene has CDR1 LNHDA and CDR2 SQIVND (reference sequence). The CDR3 length is 14 residues. For the CDR3, the DNA is TGTGCCAGTAGTATAAACAGCCTGAACACTGAAGCTTTCTTT. This sequence encodes CASSINSLNTEAFF.

This clone was recorded once. The chain couples TRBV30 to TRBJ1-1, with D possibly TRBD1 on 5 matching bases. Deletions cut 4 bases from V and 0 bases from J, with 33 bases between. There are 21 residues in the CDR3. Germline lookup yields CDR1 GTSNPN and CDR2 SVGIG (reference sequence). The CDR3 DNA is TGTGCCTGGATCTTGGTCGACGGCTGTATACGCCCGGGGGATATGAACACTGAAGCTTTCTTT. Encoded protein: CAWILVDGCIRPGDMNTEAFF.

The chain carries TRBV6-1 and TRBJ2-5; 7 positions match TRBD1. The J call is doubtful: the DNA matches TRBJ2-7 better. CDR1 is MNHNS, CDR2 SASEGT, per germline. The CDR3 runs 18 residues. In DNA form, the CDR3 reads TGTGCCAGCAGTGGCTCCGTCAAGGGGGCATCACCGGGATACGAGCAGTACTTC. Translation: CASSGSVKGASPGYEQYF.

The chain joins TRBV30 to TRBJ2-1; D not certain. CDR1 GTSNPN and CDR2 SVGIG come from the germline V gene (reference sequence). There are 13 residues in the CDR3. V lost 0 bases and J lost 8, with 11 bases in between. The CDR3 loop is CAWSVRVRDEQFF. Written as DNA, the CDR3 is TGTGCCTGGAGTGTACGAGTCCGGGATGAGCAGTTCTTC.

The rearrangement uses TRBV14 and TRBJ2-2; D tentatively reads TRBD1 or TRBD2 (5 bases each). The germline V and J ends were trimmed by 4 bases and 7 bases, with 7 bases remaining between them. The germline gives CDR1 SGHDN, CDR2 FVKESK. The CDR3 covers 12 residues. CDR3 DNA: TGTGCCAGCAGCCCGGGGCTCGGGGAGCTGTTTTTT. Encoded protein: CASSPGLGELFF.

The rearrangement uses TRBV4-1 and TRBJ1-6; D is possibly TRBD1 (5 bases). Trimming took 3 bases from V and 9 from J, leaving 15 bases between them. CDR1 is MGHRA, CDR2 YSYEKL, per germline. This CDR3 has 15 amino acids. The CDR3 DNA follows: TGCGCCAGCAGCCATGCCGGGAATCAGGGTTCACCCCTCCACTTT. Encoded protein: CASSHAGNQGSPLHF.

This chain connects TRBV29-1 to TRBJ2-1; 13 positions agree with TRBD2. CDR1 and CDR2 (germline): SQVTM, ANQGSEA. The length of the CDR3 is 16 residues. The V segment lost 5 bases and the J segment 0 bases; nucleotides outside the gene matches: 4. As DNA, the CDR3 is TGCAGCGTTCCTGGACTAGCGGGAGTCTCCTACAATGAGCAGTTCTTC. Amino acid sequence: CSVPGLAGVSYNEQFF.